These 17 T cell receptor beta chains share one sample of origin, sequenced in a study of OX40 agonist ivuxolimab in advanced cancers. Generated by immunoSEQ multiplex PCR, the TCRdb table keeps only in-frame clones and is missing some. The data hold 65,000 to 90,000 clones, with roughly 86% observed a single time. Sequenced here: CD4+ or CD8+ T cells sorted from blood, sampled in a trial of the OX40 agonist ivuxolimab. The receptors originated from an adult with an advanced solid tumor such as melanoma, head and neck, liver or kidney cancer.

J is TRBJ2-1 and V is TRBV19; 8 positions match TRBD1. Germline V gene sequence: CDR1 LNHDA, CDR2 SQIVND (reference sequence). This CDR3 region has 13 residues. The ends lost 4 bases at V and 12 bases at J; junction bases unmatched: 8. The CDR3 protein is CASSTGQGGGQFF. The DNA of the CDR3 is TGTGCCAGTAGTACCGGACAGGGCGGAGGGCAGTTCTTC.

V gene TRBV7-9 combines with J gene TRBJ2-2; D may match TRBD1 or TRBD2 (5 bases each). With 5 bases removed from V and 1 base from J, the gap between germline ends came to 14 bases. This CDR3 comprises 16 residues. Germline CDR1 is SEHNR and CDR2 is FQNEAQ (reference sequence). In DNA form, the CDR3 reads TGTGCCAGCAGCCCCCCGGGGCGTCGGAACACCGGGGAGCTGTTTTTT. Its protein product is CASSPPGRRNTGELFF.

The gene calls are TRBV6-6 and TRBJ2-5; TRBD2 matches at 9 bases. Trimming cost V 0 bases and J 5 bases; bases outside gene matches: 7. CDR3 length: 16 residues. Looked up from germline, CDR1 is MNHNY and CDR2 is SVGAGI (reference sequence). This CDR3 reads CASSYSGSGRGETQYF. Written as DNA, the CDR3 is TGTGCCAGCAGTTACTCTGGTAGCGGGAGAGGGGAGACCCAGTACTTC.

This chain links TRBV18 with TRBJ2-5; D possibly corresponds to TRBD2 (5 bases). Per the germline V gene, CDR1 is KGHSH and CDR2 is LQKENI. The CDR3 consists of 14 residues. Deletions cut 0 bases from V and 4 bases from J, with 9 bases between. CDR3 sequence: CASSPPNGVETQYF. DNA for the CDR3: TGTGCCAGCTCACCACCCAACGGGGTAGAGACCCAGTACTTC.

V usage is TRBV28 and J usage is TRBJ2-7; TRBD1 matches at 9 bases. The CDR3 contains 14 residues. The V segment lost 6 bases and the J segment 6 bases; nucleotides outside the gene matches: 9. CDR1 and CDR2 (germline): MDHEN, SYDVKM. The CDR3 protein is CASRETGGRTEQYF. In DNA, the CDR3 is TGTGCCAGCAGAGAAACAGGGGGCCGAACCGAGCAGTACTTC. Combining the CDR3 with reference TRBV28 and TRBJ2-7 gives the whole variable domain DVKVTQSSRYLVKRTGEKVFLECVQDMDHENMFWYRQDPGLGLRLIYFSYDVKMKEKGDIPEGYSVSREKKERFSLILESASTNQTSMYLCASRETGGRTEQYFGPGTRLTVT.

The rearrangement joins TRBV29-1 to TRBJ2-7; TRBD1 matches 8 bases. Germline CDR1 is SQVTM and CDR2 is ANQGSEA. Trimming took 1 base from V and 1 from J; bases not matched to a gene: 9. The CDR3 covers 16 residues. CDR3 sequence: CSVEAPDRASSYEQYF. CDR3 nucleotides: TGCAGCGTTGAAGCCCCGGACAGGGCTTCGTCCTACGAGCAGTACTTC.

The chain has TRBV2 and TRBJ2-1; D could derive from TRBD1 or TRBD2 (7 bases each). CDR1 and CDR2 (germline): SNHLY, FYNNEI. Trimming stripped 6 bases from V and 4 bases from J, with 16 bases between. The CDR3 is 15 amino acids. CDR3 sequence (DNA): TGTGCCAGCAGAGAAACAGGGGAGGGGTACAATGAGCAGTTCTTC. Protein sequence: CASRETGEGYNEQFF.

This rearrangement joins TRBV7-9 to TRBJ2-5, with 11 positions matching TRBD1. With 5 bases clipped from V and 4 bases from J, the junction kept 3 bases outside the gene matches. The CDR3 is 14 amino acids. In germline, CDR1 is SEHNR, CDR2 FQNEAQ (reference sequence). CDR3 sequence reads: CASSQGQGGETQYF. The CDR3 DNA reads TGTGCCAGCAGCCAGGGACAGGGGGGAGAGACCCAGTACTTC.

The V gene is TRBV12-2, the J gene TRBJ1-3; the D call in the table, TRBD1, was not verified against the DNA. TRBV12-2 is an annotated pseudogene. CDR3 length: 15 residues. The CDR3 coding sequence is TGTGCAAGTCGCCCGACAGAACTCTCTGGAAACACCATATATTTT. Amino acid sequence: CASRPTELSGNTIYF.

This clone was detected only once. The gene calls are TRBV6-1 and TRBJ2-1; 11 nucleotides match TRBD2. V was pared by 5 bases and J by 7 bases, with 7 bases of the junction left unmatched. The CDR3 extends over 15 amino acids. CDR1 and CDR2 (germline): MNHNS, SASEGT. CDR3 coding DNA: TGTGCCAGCAGTCCTACTAGCGGGAGTTTTAATGAGCAGTTCTTC. Protein: CASSPTSGSFNEQFF.

The CDR3 bases are TGTGCAAGTCGCTTAGGGGGGACTAGCGGGAATCGCACAGATACGCAGTATTTT. Translation: CASRLGGTSGNRTDTQYF. The V gene is TRBV12-2, the J gene TRBJ2-3; no DNA check was done on the table's D call, TRBD2. TRBV12-2 represents a pseudogene. The CDR3 is 18 residues long.

Only one count was recorded for this clone. This chain uses TRBV5-1 with TRBJ2-7; D is unresolved. CDR1 is SGHRS, CDR2 YFSETQ, per germline. V was cut by 1 base and J by 3 bases, with 11 bases left in between. This CDR3 spans 14 amino acids. DNA of the CDR3: TGCGCCAGCAGCTTGCTCCAGGACCTCTACGAGCAGTACTTC. Its protein is CASSLLQDLYEQYF.

The chain joins TRBV28 to TRBJ1-5; TRBD1 agrees at 7 bases. This CDR3 region has 13 residues. CDR1 MDHEN and CDR2 SYDVKM come from the germline V gene. The J segment lost 5 bases and the V segment lost 5 bases, leaving 3 bases of the junction unmatched. CDR3 region: CASSRQGYQPQHF. CDR3 nucleotides: TGTGCCAGCAGTCGACAGGGATATCAGCCCCAGCATTTT.

The V and J genes are TRBV29-1 and TRBJ2-7; D is possibly TRBD1 (5 bases). This CDR3 has 14 amino acids. Deletions cut 0 bases from V and 3 bases from J, with 12 bases between. The V gene's germline CDR1 is SQVTM and CDR2 ANQGSEA. As DNA, the CDR3 is TGCAGCGTTGAAGATCGAAGGGGTGTCTACGAGCAGTACTTC. As protein: CSVEDRRGVYEQYF.

The CDR3 here is CASSYRGLETQYF. The CDR3 DNA sequence: TGTGCCAGCTCATACAGGGGACTAGAGACCCAGTACTTC. The chain joins TRBV2 to TRBJ2-5, with D perhaps TRBD1 (7 bases). The germline V and J ends were trimmed by 8 bases and 4 bases, with 14 bases remaining between them. The length of the CDR3 is 13 residues. CDR1 SNHLY and CDR2 FYNNEI come from the germline V gene.

J is TRBJ1-1 and V is TRBV10-3; TRBD1 matches 9 bases. The CDR3 extends over 13 amino acids. The ends lost 11 bases at V and 4 bases at J; junction bases unmatched: 8. Germline assignment: CDR1 ENHRY and CDR2 SYGVKD. The CDR3 DNA follows: TGTGCCGGTTCCGGGACAGGGACCACTGAAGCTTTCTTT. Residues: CAGSGTGTTEAFF.

This clone was found once. CDR3 sequence: CSEERTDTQYF. CDR3 nucleotide sequence: TGCAGCGAGGAACGCACAGATACGCAGTATTTT. This rearrangement joins TRBV29-1 to TRBJ2-3; D call uncertain. The CDR3 sequence is 11 residues long. V lost 7 bases, J lost 1 base, and 6 bases lay in between. CDR1 is SQVTM, CDR2 ANQGSEA, per germline.